The present T cell receptor beta chain was sequenced within a study of radiotherapy plus CTLA-4 blockade in lung cancer. Study as a whole: Roughly 17% of patients responded objectively, and around 32% achieved disease control. Study-level results: Among blood TCR repertoires after radiotherapy plus ipilimumab, tumor-derived clones expanded. The authors reported that early blood T cell clone dynamics, with interferon-beta, best predicted response.

In regard to this clone: Its antigen remains unidentified.

Method: immunoSEQ multiplex PCR; TCRdb's copy keeps in-frame clones and lacks some. The sample carries more than 90,000 clones, approximately 77% recorded once. Ipilimumab CTLA-4 blockade and focal radiation were given to patients with chemo-refractory metastatic non-small-cell lung cancer. V lost 5 bases to trimming and J lost 6 bases; unmatched junction nucleotides: 16. The length of the CDR3 is 17 residues. Germline V CDR1 and CDR2: SGHNT, YENEEA. This chain connects TRBV11-3 to TRBJ2-3, with 8 bases lining up with TRBD1. The specimen was peripheral blood, collected from a patient treated with radiotherapy plus ipilimumab. The TCR originated in a human donor with non-small cell lung cancer that progressed on radiotherapy plus ipilimumab. Some clones in this sample may be carry-over from other donors' samples. The CDR3 DNA reads as TGTGCCAGCAGCCCCGGGACAGGTCGATCCTGGGAGGATACGCAGTATTTT. This encodes CASSPGTGRSWEDTQYF.